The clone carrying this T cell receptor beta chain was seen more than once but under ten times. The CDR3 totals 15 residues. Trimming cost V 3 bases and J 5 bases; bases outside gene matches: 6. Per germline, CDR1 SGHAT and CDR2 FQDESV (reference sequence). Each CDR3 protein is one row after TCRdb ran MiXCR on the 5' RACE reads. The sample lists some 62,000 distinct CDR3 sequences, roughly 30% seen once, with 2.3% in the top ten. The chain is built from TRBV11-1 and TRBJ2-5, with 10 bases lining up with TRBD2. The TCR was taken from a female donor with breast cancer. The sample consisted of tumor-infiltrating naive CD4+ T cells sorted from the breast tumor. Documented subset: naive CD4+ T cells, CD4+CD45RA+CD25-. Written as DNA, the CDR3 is TGTGCCAGCAGCTTTAAACTAGCGGGGTTGGAGACCCAGTACTTC. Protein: CASSFKLAGLETQYF.